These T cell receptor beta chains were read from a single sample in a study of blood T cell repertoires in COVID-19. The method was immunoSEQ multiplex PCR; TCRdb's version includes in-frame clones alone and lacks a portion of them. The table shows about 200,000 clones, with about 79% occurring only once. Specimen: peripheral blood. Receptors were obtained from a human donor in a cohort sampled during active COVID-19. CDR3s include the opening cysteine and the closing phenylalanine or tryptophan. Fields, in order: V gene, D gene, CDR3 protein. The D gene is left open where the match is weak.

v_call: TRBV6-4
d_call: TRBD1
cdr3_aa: CASSDGTGTDTQYF

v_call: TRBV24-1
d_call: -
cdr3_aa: CATSDSTQGRGNQPQHF

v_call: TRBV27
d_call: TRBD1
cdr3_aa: CASSPAGQGYNEQFF

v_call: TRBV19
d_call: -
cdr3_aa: CASSIANPKRLGYEQYF

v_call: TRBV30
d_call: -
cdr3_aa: CAWRSQDTGELFF

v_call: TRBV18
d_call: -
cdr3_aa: CASSQGTNEKLFF

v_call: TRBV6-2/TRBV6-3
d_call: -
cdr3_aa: CASSRPAWVQNEQFF

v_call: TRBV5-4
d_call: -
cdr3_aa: CASSEDIIETQYF

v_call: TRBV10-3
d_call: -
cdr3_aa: CAIRTLLDQPQHF

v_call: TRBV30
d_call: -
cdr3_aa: CAWSVARASTDTQYF

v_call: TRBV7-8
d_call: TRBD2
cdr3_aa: CASSLARTSGNTQYF

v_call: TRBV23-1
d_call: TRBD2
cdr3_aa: CASSQTGGAEAFPDTQYF

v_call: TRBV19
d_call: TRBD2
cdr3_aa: CASSITGGISYEQYF

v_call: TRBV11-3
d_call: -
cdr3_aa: CASSVKDRPSSYEQYF

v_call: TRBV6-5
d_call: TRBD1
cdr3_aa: CASSYGTGGVYEQYF

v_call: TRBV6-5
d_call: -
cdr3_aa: CASSPAGTIDYGYTF

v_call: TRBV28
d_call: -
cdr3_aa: CASRNRELRTGEAFF

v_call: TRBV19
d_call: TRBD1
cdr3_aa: CASRTRTGGRETQYF

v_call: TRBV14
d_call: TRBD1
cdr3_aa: CASSQSGQGVGGGYTF

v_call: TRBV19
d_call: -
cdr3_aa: CASSRSVIRNEQFF

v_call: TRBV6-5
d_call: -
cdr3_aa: CASSYSIVNTEAFF

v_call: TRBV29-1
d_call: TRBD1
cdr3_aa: CSAQTGSSYEQYF

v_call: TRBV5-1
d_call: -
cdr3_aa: CASSSQNSYEQYF

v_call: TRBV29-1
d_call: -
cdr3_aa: CSGNAWTNTDTQYF

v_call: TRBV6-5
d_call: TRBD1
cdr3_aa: CASSPGTGGVEQYF

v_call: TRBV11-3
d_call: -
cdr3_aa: CASSLEASAGANVLTF

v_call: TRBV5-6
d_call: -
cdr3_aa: CASSPMGGKAQETQYF

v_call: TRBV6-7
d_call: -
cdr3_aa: CASSYPPTHTQYF

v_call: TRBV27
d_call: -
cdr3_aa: CASSSHSGTDTQYF

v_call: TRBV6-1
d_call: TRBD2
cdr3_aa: CASSDFRSFWSSGFTDTQYF

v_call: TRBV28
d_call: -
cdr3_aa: CASRVRRPGDGGEQYF

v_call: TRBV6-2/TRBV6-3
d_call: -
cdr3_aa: CASSYSQGYNEQFF

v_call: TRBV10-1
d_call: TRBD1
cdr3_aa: CASSESKARGQSNTGELFF

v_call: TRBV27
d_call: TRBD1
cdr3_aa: CASSLGQGYGYTF

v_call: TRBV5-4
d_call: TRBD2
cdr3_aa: CASSRGTSGSNEQFF

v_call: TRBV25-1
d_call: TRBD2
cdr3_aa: CASRGTSGYNEQFF

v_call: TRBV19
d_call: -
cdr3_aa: CASSPAREWSYEQYF

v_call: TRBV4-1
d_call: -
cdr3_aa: CASSQPRDYEQYF

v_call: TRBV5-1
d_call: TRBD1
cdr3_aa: CASSRGQPTGNEQFF

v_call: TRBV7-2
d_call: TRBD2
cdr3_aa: CASSGGGRSYEQYF

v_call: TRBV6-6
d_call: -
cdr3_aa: CASSYSTVTTNEKLFF

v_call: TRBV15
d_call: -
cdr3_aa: CATSARPLGEKLFF

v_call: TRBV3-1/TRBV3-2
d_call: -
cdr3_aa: CASSPSRVLNEQFF

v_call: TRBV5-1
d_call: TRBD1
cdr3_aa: CASSLEFRGRTDTQYF

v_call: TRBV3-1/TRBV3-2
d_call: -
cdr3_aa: CASSQDLVGRAAYGYTF

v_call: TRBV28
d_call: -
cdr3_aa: CASISHRASEQYF